The present T cell receptor beta chain was sequenced within a study of T-cell memory formation after mild COVID-19. About the study: Largely, TCR clusters stayed within a single donor.

Concerning this clonotype: The antigen is unknown.

TCRdb fed the 5' RACE reads into MiXCR, producing one record per CDR3 protein. The table lists hundreds of thousands of distinct CDR3 sequences, about a fifth of them singletons, with about 8.2% in the top ten. V was cut by 1 base and J by 4 bases, with 7 bases left in between. CDR1 is SGHTA and CDR2 is FQGNSA in the germline V gene. The CDR3 spans 13 residues. The study's findings and limits: CD4+ contracting clones were mainly CM and EM; CD8+ ones, EMRA. Whereas later expanders leaned CD4+, clones contracting day 15 to 85 showed a balanced CD4/CD8 makeup.

The sequence was collected from an adult woman who had mild COVID-19 (a few samples of this study predate the infection). Cell type and time point are not known. Sequencing was performed on PBMCs or a T cell subset sorted from them (not recorded which). This chain uses TRBV7-2 with TRBJ1-2; D is unclear. CDR3 loop: CASSLGAAYGYTF. CDR3 bases: TGTGCCAGCAGCTTAGGGGCGGCCTATGGCTACACCTTC.